This T cell receptor beta chain was identified during a study of human T cells and chemical hapten exposure. Trimming stripped 6 bases from V and 1 base from J, with 12 bases between. CDR3 length equals 14 residues. Per the germline V gene, CDR1 is SGHTA and CDR2 is FQGNSA. Whole-study results and caveats: The study found that DPC sensitization did not change TCRs above 1 in 1000 frequency.

One entry per CDR3 protein results from TCRdb running MiXCR on the RACE reads. The sample holds some 300,000 distinct CDR3 sequences, 5.5% seen once. Sample time point: pre-sensitization, week 0. As to treatment: therapeutic diphenylcyclopropenone sensitization with weekly scalp DPC. This clonotype was observed at least ten times. The antigen remains undetermined. This material consisted of whole blood, taken in connection with sensitization to the hapten diphenylcyclopropenone (DPC). This receptor was taken from a woman in her late teens or twenties with alopecia areata. Some clones in this sample may be carry-over from other donors' samples. V and J are TRBV7-2 and TRBJ1-1; D is unclear. The CDR3 spells CASSLLTTNTEAFF. The CDR3 bases are TGTGCCAGCAGTCTACTTACAACGAACACTGAAGCTTTCTTT.